This note documents a single T cell receptor (beta chain) sequence. What it binds is not known. The source of the sample is a study of cytomegalovirus exposure and HLA in healthy donors. Study-level results: A classifier reportedly called cytomegalovirus status with high sensitivity and specificity. For presence/absence analyses, sequencing depth was assumed to be roughly uniform across donors.

The J segment lost 5 bases and the V segment lost 1 base, leaving 11 bases of the junction unmatched. This CDR3 region has 17 residues. The germline gives CDR1 LNHDA, CDR2 SQIVND (reference sequence). Primers included in the PCR were 60 Vbeta and 13 Jbeta primers. Produced via immunoSEQ multiplex PCR; TCRdb's table is partial and in-frame only. Of under 200,000 clones listed, approximately 85% are singletons. The TCR was taken from a woman between 50 and 59 years old in good health and CMV-seronegative. The chain employs TRBV19 and TRBJ1-5; 7 bases agree with TRBD1. The source material was PBMCs. The CDR3 bases are TGTGCCAGTAGTATAGGAACCCTTAGGGGGCCCGATCAGCCCCAGCATTTT. It translates to CASSIGTLRGPDQPQHF.